A selection of T cell receptor beta chains follows, all from one sample in a study of metastatic and nonmetastatic thyroid tumors. TCRdb recomputed clones from the PCR reads via MiXCR. The sample contains some 35,000 clones, 35% to 40% of which appear only once. The source material was tumor tissue. The receptors derive from a female donor with papillary thyroid cancer or a benign thyroid nodule (not recorded which). Some clones in this sample may be carry-over from other donors' samples. The CDR3 runs from the conserved cysteine through the conserved F or W. The D gene is left open where the match is weak. Clone size appears in some rows only: once, few, many, or a class for an expanded clone.

cdr3_length	v_call	clone_size	d_call	j_call	cdr3_aa	cdr3_nt
16	TRBV24-1	NA	NA	TRBJ2-1	CATSDPGPSSYNEQFF	TGTGCCACCAGTGATCCGGGCCCGAGCTCCTACAATGAGCAGTTCTTC
15	TRBV12-5	few	NA	TRBJ2-5	CASALTGTSKETQYF	TGTGCTAGTGCTCTCACCGGGACTTCGAAAGAGACCCAGTACTTC
16	TRBV6-2/TRBV6-3	NA	NA	TRBJ2-3	CASNPRGEDSTDTQYF	TGTGCCAGCAACCCCAGAGGGGAGGATAGCACAGATACGCAGTATTTT
12	TRBV11-2	few	NA	TRBJ1-1	CASSLEYTEAFF	TGTGCCAGCAGCTTGGAGTACACTGAAGCTTTCTTT
19	TRBV6-2/TRBV6-3	NA	TRBD2	TRBJ2-7	CASSYSMRTSGRVSYEQYF	TGTGCCAGCAGTTACTCGATGCGGACTAGCGGGAGGGTCTCCTACGAGCAGTACTTC
17	TRBV28	NA	TRBD2	TRBJ2-1	CASSFGPGGRPYNEQFF	TGTGCCAGCAGTTTTGGTCCCGGCGGGAGACCTTACAATGAGCAGTTCTTC
17	TRBV12-3/TRBV12-4	few	TRBD2	TRBJ2-7	CASSLGTSGESSYEQYF	TGTGCCAGCAGTTTAGGGACTAGCGGGGAGAGCTCCTACGAGCAGTACTTC
15	TRBV5-5	NA	NA	TRBJ1-4	CASSLAGTIGEKLFF	TGTGCCAGCAGCTTGGCCGGGACTATAGGAGAAAAACTGTTTTTT
15	TRBV12-3/TRBV12-4	few	TRBD1	TRBJ1-1	CASSRDSLLNTEAFF	TGTGCCAGCAGCCGGGACAGCTTATTGAACACTGAAGCTTTCTTT
14	TRBV7-2	NA	TRBD1	TRBJ1-2	CASSSDRPLYGYTF	TGTGCCAGCAGCTCGGACAGGCCCCTCTATGGCTACACCTTC
15	TRBV7-2	medium-sized	TRBD2	TRBJ2-5	CASSLAPSGQETQYF	TGTGCCAGCAGCTTAGCCCCTAGCGGGCAAGAGACCCAGTACTTC
15	TRBV10-1	NA	TRBD2	TRBJ2-3	CASSPTSGASDTQYF	TGCGCCAGCAGCCCGACTAGCGGCGCCTCGGATACGCAGTATTTT
15	TRBV2	NA	TRBD2	TRBJ2-1	CASTRTSGSGNEQFF	TGTGCCAGCACCCGGACTAGCGGGAGTGGTAATGAGCAGTTCTTC
15	TRBV6-1	few	NA	TRBJ1-6	CASSGRALGNSPLHF	TGTGCCAGCAGTGGGAGGGCGTTGGGGAATTCACCCCTCCACTTT
14	TRBV19	few	NA	TRBJ2-1	CASRELAQGGEQFF	TGTGCCAGTAGGGAACTAGCGCAGGGGGGTGAGCAGTTCTTC
14	TRBV20-1	few	TRBD1	TRBJ2-3	CSARRWPGQVTQYF	TGCAGTGCTAGGCGCTGGCCGGGACAGGTTACGCAGTATTTT